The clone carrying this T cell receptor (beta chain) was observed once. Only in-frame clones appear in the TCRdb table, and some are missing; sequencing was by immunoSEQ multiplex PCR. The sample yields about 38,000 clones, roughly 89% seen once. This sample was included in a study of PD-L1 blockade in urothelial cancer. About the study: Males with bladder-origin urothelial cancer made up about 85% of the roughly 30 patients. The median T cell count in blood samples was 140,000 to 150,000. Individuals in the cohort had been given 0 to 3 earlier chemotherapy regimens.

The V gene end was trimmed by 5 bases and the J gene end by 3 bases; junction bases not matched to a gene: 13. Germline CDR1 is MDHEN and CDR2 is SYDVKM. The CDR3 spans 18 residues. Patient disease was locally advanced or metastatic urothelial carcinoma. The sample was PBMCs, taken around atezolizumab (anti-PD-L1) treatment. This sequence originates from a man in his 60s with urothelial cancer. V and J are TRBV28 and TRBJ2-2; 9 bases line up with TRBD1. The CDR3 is CASSPGQGQPSYTGELFF. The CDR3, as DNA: TGTGCCAGCAGTCCGGGACAGGGTCAACCTTCGTACACCGGGGAGCTGTTTTTT.